The entry below gives a single TCR beta chain sequence along with its context. The antigen is not known. The library gave individual cDNA molecules unique molecular identifiers. TCRdb re-analysed the RACE reads in MiXCR, keeping a single row per CDR3 protein. The data hold 100,000 to 150,000 distinct CDR3 sequences, with about 9% observed a single time. This entry comes from a study of human T cells and chemical hapten exposure. Study background: The study traced per-sample TCR yield variation mainly to small differences in pooled library volumes. Study-level points and caveats: High-frequency TCRs, those above 1 in 1000, stayed the same after DPC sensitization.

CDR1 and CDR2 (germline): SGDLS, YYNGEE. Trimming removed 4 bases from V and 7 bases from J; junction bases left unmatched: 10. This CDR3 is built from 14 residues. The time point denotes: healthy volunteer bleed at 2 weeks. Total RNA extraction was carried out from unfractionated whole blood. Sequenced input: whole blood. The V call is TRBV9, the J call TRBJ2-7; 8 nucleotides match TRBD1. The clonotype originates from a male donor in good health. Some clones in this sample may be carry-over from other donors' samples. The CDR3 DNA reads as TGTGCCAGCAGCACCGACAGGGGTGAAGCGGAGCAGTACTTC. It translates to CASSTDRGEAEQYF.